The entry that follows covers one TCR beta chain sequence. No antigen is known for it. This sample was taken from a study of cytomegalovirus exposure and HLA in healthy donors. The study's findings and limits: It emerged from a later analysis that several of the most significant clusters appeared to be linked to common viral pathogens.

The PCR had 60 Vbeta and 13 Jbeta primers. The table came from immunoSEQ multiplex PCR; TCRdb's copy has only in-frame clones and leaves some out. The sample gives around 87,000 clones, 81% of which show up once; 1% to 1.5% is in the top ten. Germline loops: CDR1 LNHDA, CDR2 SQIVND (reference sequence). The CDR3 has 15 residues. V dropped 3 bases and J dropped 4 bases, with 15 bases sitting between them. This chain uses TRBV19 with TRBJ1-1; D is perhaps TRBD1 (5 bases). Sequencing was carried out using PBMCs. This receptor was identified in a girl aged 2-10 years in good health and CMV-seropositive. CDR3 DNA: TGTGCCAGTAGTATTGGCGGGGGAGGCAGCACTGAAGCTTTCTTT. Residues: CASSIGGGGSTEAFF.